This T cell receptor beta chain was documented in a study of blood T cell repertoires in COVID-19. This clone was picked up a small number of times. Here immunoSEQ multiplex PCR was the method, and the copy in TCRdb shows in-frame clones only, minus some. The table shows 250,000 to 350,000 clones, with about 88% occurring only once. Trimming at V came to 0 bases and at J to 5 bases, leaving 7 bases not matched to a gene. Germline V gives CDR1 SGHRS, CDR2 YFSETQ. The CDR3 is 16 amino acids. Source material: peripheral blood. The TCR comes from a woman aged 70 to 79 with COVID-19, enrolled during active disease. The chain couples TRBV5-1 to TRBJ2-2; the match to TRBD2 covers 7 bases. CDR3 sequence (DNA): TGCGCCAGCAGCTTGGACCCAGCGGGGAGGACCGGGGAGCTGTTTTTT. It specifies CASSLDPAGRTGELFF.